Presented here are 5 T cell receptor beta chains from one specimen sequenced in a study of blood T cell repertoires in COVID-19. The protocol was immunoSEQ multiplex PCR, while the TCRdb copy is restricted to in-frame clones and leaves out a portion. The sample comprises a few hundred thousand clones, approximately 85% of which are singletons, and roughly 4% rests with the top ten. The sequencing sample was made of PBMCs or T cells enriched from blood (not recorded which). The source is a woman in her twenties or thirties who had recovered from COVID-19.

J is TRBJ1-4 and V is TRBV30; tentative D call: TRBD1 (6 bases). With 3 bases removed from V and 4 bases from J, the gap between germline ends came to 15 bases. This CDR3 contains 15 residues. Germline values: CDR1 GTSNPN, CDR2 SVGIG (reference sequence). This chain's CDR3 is CAWSVLTGVNEKLFF. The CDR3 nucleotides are TGTGCCTGGAGCGTACTGACAGGAGTTAATGAAAAACTGTTTTTT.

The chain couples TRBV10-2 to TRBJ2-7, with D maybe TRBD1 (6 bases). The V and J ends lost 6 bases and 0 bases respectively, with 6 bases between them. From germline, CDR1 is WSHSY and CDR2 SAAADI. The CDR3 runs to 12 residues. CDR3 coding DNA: TGCGCCAGCAGGGACAGCTCCTACGAGCAGTACTTC. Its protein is CASRDSSYEQYF.

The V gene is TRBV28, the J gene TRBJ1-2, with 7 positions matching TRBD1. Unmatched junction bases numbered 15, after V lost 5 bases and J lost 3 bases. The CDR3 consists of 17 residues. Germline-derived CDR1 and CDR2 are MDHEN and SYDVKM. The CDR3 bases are TGTGCCAGCAGTCGAACTAGATCCGGGACAGTGGACTATGGCTACACCTTC. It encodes CASSRTRSGTVDYGYTF.

DNA of the CDR3: TGTGCCAGCAGGAAATGGGGACAACAAAACATTCAGTACTTC. It codes for CASRKWGQQNIQYF. V gene TRBV2 combines with J gene TRBJ2-4; D is perhaps TRBD1 (6 bases). Deletions cut 6 bases from V and 5 bases from J, with 14 bases between. The V gene's germline CDR1 is SNHLY and CDR2 FYNNEI. This CDR3 spans 14 amino acids. Full variable domain (outside the CDR3, taken from reference TRBV2 and TRBJ2-4): EPEVTQTPSHQVTQMGQEVILRCVPISNHLYFYWYRQILGQKVEFLVSFYNNEISEKSEIFDDQFSVERPDGSNFTLKIRSTKLEDSAMYFCASRKWGQQNIQYFGAGTRLSVL.

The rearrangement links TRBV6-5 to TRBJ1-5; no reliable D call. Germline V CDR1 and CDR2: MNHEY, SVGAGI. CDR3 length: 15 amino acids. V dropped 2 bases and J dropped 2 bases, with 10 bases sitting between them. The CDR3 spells CASSYGTERNQPQHF. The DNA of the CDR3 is TGTGCCAGCAGTTACGGTACGGAGCGCAATCAGCCCCAGCATTTT.